This entry features one T cell receptor beta chain sequence. The antigen is not known. Original methodology: CDR3 was compared across clinicopathological groups, and the resulting differences were used to build a distant-metastasis classifier for papillary thyroid cancer. TCRdb reprocessed the PCR reads using MiXCR. The V and J calls were not made by the authors but by TCRdb's processing. The table lists about 15,000 clones, around a fifth of them singletons. Not a single patient had been given any form of treatment at any point before undergoing thyroid surgery. These data belong to a study of metastatic and nonmetastatic thyroid tumors. Study at large: A comparison of repertoires was made across blood and tumor or nodule tissue from malignant and benign thyroid patients. Notes on the study in general: Across blood and tumor, TCR beta diversity in malignant thyroid tumors was reportedly significantly higher than in benign nodules.

Trimming removed 2 bases from V and 0 bases from J, with 11 bases in between. The CDR3 totals 14 residues. Germline-derived CDR1 and CDR2 are DFQATT and SNEGSKA (reference sequence). The source of this sequence is a female donor with papillary thyroid cancer or a benign thyroid nodule (not recorded which). Some clones in this sample may be carry-over from other donors' samples. Material for sequencing was adjacent normal tissue. The V gene is TRBV20-1, the J gene TRBJ2-7; tentative D call: TRBD1 (5 bases). DNA for the CDR3: TGCAGTGCTAGACCGCCGGACACCTCCTACGAGCAGTACTTC. It specifies CSARPPDTSYEQYF.